The next 6 T cell receptor beta chains were all read from a single sample in a study of OX40 agonist ivuxolimab in advanced cancers. Sequenced by immunoSEQ multiplex PCR; TCRdb stores in-frame clones only, minus some. Altogether approximately 76,000 clones are present, roughly 85% being singletons, with the ten largest covering about 0.6%. Here the sequenced sample was CD4+ or CD8+ T cells sorted from blood, taken in a trial of the OX40 agonist ivuxolimab. All receptors come from an adult with an advanced solid tumor such as melanoma, head and neck, liver or kidney cancer.

This clone was counted a single time. The chain employs TRBV12-5 and TRBJ1-4, with 8 bases fitting TRBD1. The germline gives CDR1 LGHNT, CDR2 FRNRAP. Trimming cost V 1 base and J 0 bases; bases outside gene matches: 16. The CDR3 is 21 residues long. The CDR3 loop reads CASGLDLTRGLRYTTNEKLFF. The CDR3 bases are TGTGCTAGTGGTTTGGACCTCACCAGGGGGCTAAGGTATACAACTAATGAAAAACTGTTTTTT.

The chain combines TRBV5-6 with TRBJ1-1; D remains unclear. Germline values: CDR1 SGHDT, CDR2 YYEEEE. CDR3 length: 12 residues. Deletions cut 3 bases from V and 11 bases from J, with 14 bases between. The CDR3 protein is CASSSGSLGAFF. The DNA for the CDR3 is TGTGCCAGCAGCTCCGGGAGTTTAGGTGCTTTCTTT.

This clone was seen repeatedly, ten times or more. The chain recombines TRBV30 with TRBJ1-3; D gene uncertain. The CDR3 covers 13 residues. From germline, CDR1 is GTSNPN and CDR2 SVGIG (reference sequence). V lost 2 bases to trimming and J lost 1 base, with 6 bases between them. CDR3 nucleotide sequence: TGTGCCTGGAGTTCTGGGTCTGGAAACACCATATATTTT. Its protein product is CAWSSGSGNTIYF.

The J gene is TRBJ2-3, the V gene TRBV4-2; 8 nucleotides agree with TRBD2. CDR1 is LGHNA and CDR2 is YNFKEQ in the germline V gene. V dropped 0 bases and J dropped 8; count of bases not matched to a gene: 10. The CDR3 contains 16 residues. The CDR3 region is CASSQDLTGGAFTQYF. CDR3 sequence (DNA): TGTGCCAGCAGCCAAGATTTAACGGGGGGGGCCTTTACGCAGTATTTT.

V usage is TRBV9 and J usage is TRBJ2-3; D is ambiguous. V lost 0 bases to trimming and J lost 3 bases, with 11 bases between them. Per the germline V gene, CDR1 is SGDLS and CDR2 is YYNGEE. The CDR3 totals 15 residues. CDR3 residues: CASSVDGLSTDTQYF. DNA for the CDR3: TGTGCCAGCAGCGTAGATGGTCTGTCGACAGATACGCAGTATTTT.

This clone showed up just a few times. The V gene is TRBV7-6, the J gene TRBJ2-6; 10 bases agree with TRBD1. The V gene's germline CDR1 is SGHVS and CDR2 FNYEAQ. CDR3 size: 17 residues. With 1 base clipped from V and 3 bases from J, the junction kept 3 bases outside the gene matches. The CDR3: CASSLGDRGGGANVLTF. The CDR3 DNA reads as TGTGCCAGCAGCTTAGGGGACAGGGGAGGTGGGGCCAACGTCCTGACTTTC.